This T cell receptor (beta chain) is from a study of Ad26.COV2.S vaccination and SARS-CoV-2 variants. Treatment described: some 20 received Ad26.COV2.S at low or high dose, single or two shots; about five received placebo; per-sample allocation not given. Specimen acquisition occurred on day 63 following the initial vaccine or placebo injection. Produced via immunoSEQ multiplex PCR; TCRdb's table is partial and in-frame only. The sample carries fewer than 400,000 clones, 86% recorded once. The sample here was peripheral blood, taken in a trial of Ad26.COV2.S vaccine versus placebo. The sequence was collected from a person between 18 and 65 years old who received the Ad26.COV2.S COVID-19 vaccine or a placebo.

The CDR3 bases are TGTGCCAGCAGCCGTTGGGGGGATGCAACTAATGAAAAACTGTTTTTT. This gives the protein CASSRWGDATNEKLFF. This rearrangement joins TRBV9 to TRBJ1-4; TRBD1 might be the D (5 bases). The V and J ends lost 4 bases and 0 bases respectively, with 13 bases between them. Germline V gene data show CDR1 as SGDLS and CDR2 as YYNGEE. This CDR3 is built from 16 residues.